The clone carrying this TCR beta chain was counted ten times or more. Its antigen is currently unknown. This sample was taken from a study of T cell repertoires in cytomegalovirus infection. Trimming took off 6 bases at V and 4 bases at J, with 17 bases between the two ends. The CDR3 contains 14 residues. Looked up from germline, CDR1 is DFQATT and CDR2 is SNEGSKA (reference sequence). TCRdb reanalysed the reads using MiXCR and keeps one entry per CDR3 protein. The sample lists hundreds of thousands of distinct CDR3 sequences; 25% to 35% were seen once. The input for sequencing was cultured PBMCs, taken from culture after CMV antigen stimulation. The sequence derives from a human donor in good health (CMV status not recorded). Some clones in this sample may be carry-over from other donors' samples. The rearrangement links TRBV20-1 to TRBJ2-3; TRBD1 might be the D (6 bases). CDR3 nucleotide sequence: TGCAGTGCCCCTCTCCCGACAGGAGCAGATACGCAGTATTTT. Protein product: CSAPLPTGADTQYF.